Sequencing of this T cell receptor (beta chain) was carried out in a study of CD8+ T cells in alopecia areata. Study in general: People stayed on tofacitinib for 6 to 18 months, then stopped the drug for 6 months.

In regard to this clone: What it recognizes is unknown.

RNA extraction was followed by reverse transcription into cDNA, which acted as the sequencing template. The method was immunoSEQ multiplex PCR; TCRdb's version includes in-frame clones alone and lacks a portion of them. The sample has around 160,000 clones, less than 80% seen once. The study, taken as a whole, reports: Greater clonality was observed in lesional scalp samples, especially alopecia totalis/universalis, versus normal scalp. Numerous expanded lesional clones remained in scalp and blood during tofacitinib.

The CDR3 runs to 10 residues. CDR1 DFQATT and CDR2 SNEGSKA come from the germline V gene (reference sequence). The V end was cut by 4 bases, the J end by 8 bases, with 8 bases between. The treatment was: oral pan-JAK inhibitor, 5-10 mg twice daily. Samples from alopecia areata patients were lesional scalp punch biopsies and peripheral blood. The TCR originated in a human donor with alopecia areata. This chain uses TRBV20-1 with TRBJ1-1; D is uncertain. Sample: CD4+ T cells sorted from blood, taken at week 24, from a patient treated with tofacitinib. The CDR3 reads CSAMYGEAFF. The CDR3 bases are TGCAGTGCTATGTACGGAGAAGCTTTCTTT.